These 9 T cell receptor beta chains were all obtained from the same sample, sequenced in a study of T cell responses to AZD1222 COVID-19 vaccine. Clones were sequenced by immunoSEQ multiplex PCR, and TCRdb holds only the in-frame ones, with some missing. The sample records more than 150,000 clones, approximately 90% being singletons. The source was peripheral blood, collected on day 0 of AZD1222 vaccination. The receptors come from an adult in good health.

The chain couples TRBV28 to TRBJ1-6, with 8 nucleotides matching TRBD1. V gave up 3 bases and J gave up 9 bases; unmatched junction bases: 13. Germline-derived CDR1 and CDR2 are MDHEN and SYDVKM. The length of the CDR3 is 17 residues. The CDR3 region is CASSLGMAGGIGSPLHF. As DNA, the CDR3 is TGTGCCAGCAGTTTGGGAATGGCAGGGGGCATTGGTTCACCCCTCCACTTT.

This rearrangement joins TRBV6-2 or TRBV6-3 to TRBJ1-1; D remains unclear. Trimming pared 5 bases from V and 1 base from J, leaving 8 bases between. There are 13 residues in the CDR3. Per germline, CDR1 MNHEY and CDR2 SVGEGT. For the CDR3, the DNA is TGTGCCAGCAGTACTTCAGCGAACACTGAAGCTTTCTTT. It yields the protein CASSTSANTEAFF.

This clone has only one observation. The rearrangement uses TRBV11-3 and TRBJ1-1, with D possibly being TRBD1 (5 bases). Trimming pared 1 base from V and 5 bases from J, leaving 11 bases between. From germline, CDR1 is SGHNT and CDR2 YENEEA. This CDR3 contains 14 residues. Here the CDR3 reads CASSLVVTETEAFF. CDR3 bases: TGTGCCAGCAGCTTAGTTGTGACAGAAACTGAAGCTTTCTTT.

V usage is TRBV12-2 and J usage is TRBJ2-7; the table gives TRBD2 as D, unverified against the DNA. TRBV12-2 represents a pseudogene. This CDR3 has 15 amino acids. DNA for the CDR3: TGTGCAAGTCGCTGGGGGGGGGCTCCCTCCTACGAGCAGTACTTC. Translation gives CASRWGGAPSYEQYF.

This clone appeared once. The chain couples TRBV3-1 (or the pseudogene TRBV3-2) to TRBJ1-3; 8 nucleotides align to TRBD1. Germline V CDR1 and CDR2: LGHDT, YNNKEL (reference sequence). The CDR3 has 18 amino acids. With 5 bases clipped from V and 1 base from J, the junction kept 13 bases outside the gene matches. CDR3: CASSSRYQGAPSGNTIYF. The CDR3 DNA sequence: TGTGCCAGCAGCTCGCGCTACCAGGGGGCGCCTTCTGGAAACACCATATATTTT.

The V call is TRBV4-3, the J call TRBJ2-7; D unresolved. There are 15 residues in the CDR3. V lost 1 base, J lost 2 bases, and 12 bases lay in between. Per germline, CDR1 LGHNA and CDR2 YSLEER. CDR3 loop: CASSQGPPATYEQYF. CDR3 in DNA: TGCGCCAGCAGCCAAGGACCCCCGGCCACCTACGAGCAGTACTTC.

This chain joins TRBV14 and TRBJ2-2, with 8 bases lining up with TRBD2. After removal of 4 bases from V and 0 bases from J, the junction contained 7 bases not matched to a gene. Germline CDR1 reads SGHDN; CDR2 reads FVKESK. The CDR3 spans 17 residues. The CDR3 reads CASSLFTGGSNTGELFF. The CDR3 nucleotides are TGTGCCAGCAGCCTCTTCACGGGGGGGTCGAACACCGGGGAGCTGTTTTTT.

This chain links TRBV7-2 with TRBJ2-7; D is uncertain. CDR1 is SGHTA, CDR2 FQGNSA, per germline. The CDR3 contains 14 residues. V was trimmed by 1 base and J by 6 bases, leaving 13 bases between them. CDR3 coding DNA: TGTGCCAGCAGCTTAGTTAGTGTGGCGCCCGAGCAGTACTTC. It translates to CASSLVSVAPEQYF. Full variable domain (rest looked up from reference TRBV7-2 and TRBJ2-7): GAGVSQSPSNKVTEKGKDVELRCDPISGHTALYWYRQSLGQGLEFLIYFQGNSAPDKSGLPSDRFSAERTGGSVSTLTIQRTQQEDSAVYLCASSLVSVAPEQYFGPGTRLTVT.

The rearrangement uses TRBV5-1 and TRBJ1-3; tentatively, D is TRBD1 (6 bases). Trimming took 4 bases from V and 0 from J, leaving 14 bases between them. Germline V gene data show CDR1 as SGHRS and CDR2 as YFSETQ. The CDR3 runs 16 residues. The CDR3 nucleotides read TGCGCCAGCAGCCCGACAGGAGACTCCTCTGGAAACACCATATATTTT. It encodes CASSPTGDSSGNTIYF.